This TCR beta chain was recovered during a study of blood T cell repertoires in COVID-19. Clones were read by immunoSEQ multiplex PCR, and TCRdb kept only the in-frame ones, dropping some. The profile shows 150,000 to 200,000 clones, 88% of them singletons. CDR3 length: 19 residues. Germline-derived CDR1 and CDR2 are SGDLS and YYNGEE. The V segment lost 3 bases and the J segment 0 bases; nucleotides outside the gene matches: 14. This receptor was identified in a man in his 70s with active or convalescent COVID-19. The source material was peripheral blood. This chain links TRBV9 with TRBJ1-3; 8 bases are a match to TRBD1. The CDR3 loop is CASSEGKFRTGLSGNTIYF. CDR3 sequence (DNA): TGTGCCAGCAGCGAGGGGAAATTTAGGACAGGGCTCTCTGGAAACACCATATATTTT.